This TCR beta chain was retrieved from a study of blood T cell repertoires in COVID-19. As for the study in general: Spain, Italy and the United States supplied samples that represented acute and convalescent COVID-19. Sources were T cells, B-cell-depleted T cells, or PBMCs; the material itself was cDNA or gDNA.

As originally analysed: The assay estimated nucleated cells by amplifying reference gene primers. Profiling relied on immunoSEQ multiplex PCR, and the TCRdb table lists in-frame clones only, not all of them. Clone size and the V and J calls come from that table; the DNA yielded D and trimming. The sample consists of about 46,000 clones, 87% of them appearing once. This CDR3 is 12 amino acids long. Trimming left V 5 bases short and J 8 bases short, with 15 bases between. Germline CDR1 reads SQVTM; CDR2 reads ANQGSEA. This TCR derives from a human donor in a cohort sampled during active COVID-19. The source material was peripheral blood. J is TRBJ1-1 and V is TRBV29-1, with D maybe TRBD1 (5 bases). The CDR3 here is CSVKRQGTEAFF. In DNA, the CDR3 is TGCAGCGTTAAAAGGCAGGGAACGGAAGCTTTCTTT.